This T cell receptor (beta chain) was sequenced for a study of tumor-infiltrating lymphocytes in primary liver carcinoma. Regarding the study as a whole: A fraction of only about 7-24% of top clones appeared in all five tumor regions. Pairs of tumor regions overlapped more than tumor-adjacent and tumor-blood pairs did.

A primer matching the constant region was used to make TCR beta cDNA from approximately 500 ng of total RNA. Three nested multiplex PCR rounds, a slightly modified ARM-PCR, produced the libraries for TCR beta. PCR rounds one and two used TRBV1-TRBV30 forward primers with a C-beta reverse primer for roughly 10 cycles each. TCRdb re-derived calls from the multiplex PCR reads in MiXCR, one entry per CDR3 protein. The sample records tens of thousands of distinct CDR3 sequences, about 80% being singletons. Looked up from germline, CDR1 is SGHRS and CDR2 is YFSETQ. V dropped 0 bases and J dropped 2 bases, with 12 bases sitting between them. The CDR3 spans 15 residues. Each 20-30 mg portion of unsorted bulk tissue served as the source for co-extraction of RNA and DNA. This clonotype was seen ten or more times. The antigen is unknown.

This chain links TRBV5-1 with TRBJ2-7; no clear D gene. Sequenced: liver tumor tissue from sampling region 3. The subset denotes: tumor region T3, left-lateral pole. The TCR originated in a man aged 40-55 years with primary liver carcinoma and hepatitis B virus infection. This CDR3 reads CASSLVWGATYEQYF. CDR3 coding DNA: TGCGCCAGCAGCTTGGTTTGGGGTGCCACCTACGAGCAGTACTTC.